This T cell receptor beta chain was obtained from a study of T cells after posttransplantation cyclophosphamide. This CDR3 region has 14 residues. Per the germline V gene, CDR1 is SEHNR and CDR2 is FQNEAQ (reference sequence). The ends were cut back, 2 bases at V and 1 base at J, with 8 bases in the middle. This clone was counted only a few times. Here immunoSEQ multiplex PCR was the method, and the copy in TCRdb shows in-frame clones only, minus some. The sample shows roughly 16,000 clones, 85% of them seen only once. Methotrexate plus calcineurin inhibitor accompanied controls' myeloablative marrow transplants; sampling was 1 year later.

The chain combines TRBV7-9 with TRBJ1-1; possible D gene TRBD1, 5 bases. The material sequenced was PBMCs, taken after allogeneic stem cell transplant with calcineurin inhibitor and methotrexate. The TCR originated in a female patient between 18 and 35 years old who received an allogeneic stem cell transplant from an unrelated donor, was CMV-positive, and had acute and chronic GVHD. Some T cells could come from the graft donor. This chain's CDR3 is CASSLKGQNTEAFF. Written as DNA, the CDR3 is TGTGCCAGCAGCTTAAAGGGGCAGAACACTGAAGCTTTCTTT.